This TCR beta chain stems from a study of blood T cell repertoires in COVID-19. Seattle researchers signed up patients amid active infection and tracked them longitudinally. The germline V gene encodes CDR1 MNHEY and CDR2 SVGAGI. CDR3 length: 14 amino acids. J was trimmed by 7 bases and V by 2 bases; bases with no gene match: 4. Assay: immunoSEQ multiplex PCR; the TCRdb copy retains only in-frame clones and omits some. Of about 80,000 clones in the sample, around 80% are singletons; the top ten hold roughly 38%. Sequencing input: peripheral blood. This TCR derives from a man in his sixties with COVID-19, enrolled during active disease. This chain links TRBV6-5 with TRBJ2-1; TRBD1 aligns across 8 bases. DNA of the CDR3: TGTGCCAGCAGTTACCGGGACAGGTCGAATGAGCAGTTCTTC. This codes for CASSYRDRSNEQFF.